This entry features one T cell receptor beta chain sequence. Its antigen is not identified. This CDR3 is also generated by other DNA sequences in the sample. The authors extracted RNA and reverse transcribed it into cDNA as the sequencing template. Data came from immunoSEQ multiplex PCR; TCRdb stores just in-frame clones and leaves some out. The table includes 160,000 or so clones, roughly two thirds detected once. This entry belongs to a study of CD8+ T cells in alopecia areata. Study details: Dosing spanned 6 to 18 months on tofacitinib, then 6 months off drug.

Study observations and caveats: Many of the expanded lesional clones endured in scalp and blood while on tofacitinib.

Treatment in this sample: oral pan-JAK inhibitor, 5-10 mg twice daily. Samples from alopecia areata patients were lesional scalp punch biopsies and peripheral blood. Per the germline V gene, CDR1 is GTSNPN and CDR2 is SVGIG (reference sequence). V was shortened by 0 bases and J by 3 bases, with 6 bases between the two germline ends. CDR3 length equals 12 residues. The chain uses TRBV30 and TRBJ2-7, with D uncertain. The TCR was taken from a human donor with alopecia areata. This specimen consisted of CD4+ T cells sorted from blood, obtained at week 4, from a patient treated with tofacitinib. The DNA of the CDR3 is TGTGCCTGGAGTGTGGGTGTCTACGAGCAGTACTTC. It specifies CAWSVGVYEQYF.